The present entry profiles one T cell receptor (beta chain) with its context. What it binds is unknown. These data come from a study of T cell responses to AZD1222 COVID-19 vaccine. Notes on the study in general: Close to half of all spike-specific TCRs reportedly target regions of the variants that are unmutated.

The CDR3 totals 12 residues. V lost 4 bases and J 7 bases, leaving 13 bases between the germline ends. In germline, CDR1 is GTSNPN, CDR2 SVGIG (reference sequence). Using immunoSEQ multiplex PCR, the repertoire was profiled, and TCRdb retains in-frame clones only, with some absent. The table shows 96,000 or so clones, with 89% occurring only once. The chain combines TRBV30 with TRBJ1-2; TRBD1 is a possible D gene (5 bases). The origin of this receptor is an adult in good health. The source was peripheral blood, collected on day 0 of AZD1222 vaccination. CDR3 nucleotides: TGTGCCTGGACCTTGGGGGGGGGTGGCTACACCTTC. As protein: CAWTLGGGGYTF.